The present TCR beta chain was sequenced within a study of blood T cell repertoires in COVID-19. The germline V and J ends were trimmed by 4 bases and 0 bases, with 15 bases remaining between them. This CDR3 is built from 16 residues. Germline CDR1 is SGHDT and CDR2 is YYEEEE. Only in-frame clones appear in the TCRdb table, and some are missing; sequencing was by immunoSEQ multiplex PCR. Of about 200,000 clones in the sample, around 80% were seen once. The chain combines TRBV5-6 with TRBJ2-3; no firm D call. The clonotype originates from a man aged 40-55 years with acute or convalescent COVID-19. Sample: peripheral blood. The CDR3 protein is CASSATWRISTDTQYF. DNA for the CDR3: TGTGCCAGCAGCGCGACGTGGCGGATAAGCACAGATACGCAGTATTTT.